These T cell receptor beta chains were read from a single sample in a study of CD8 T cells in ankylosing spondylitis. TCRdb ran MiXCR on the 5' RACE reads and lists one entry per CDR3 protein. The sample yields 650,000 to 800,000 distinct CDR3 sequences, roughly 19% seen once. Sequencing used blood, either unsorted or a sorted T cell fraction (not recorded which). Receptors originate from a male donor with ankylosing spondylitis. CDR3s include the opening cysteine and the closing phenylalanine or tryptophan. A D gene is named only where the DNA matches it firmly. A clone size is listed for some rows: how often the clone was seen (once, few, many), or a class if it is expanded.

j_call clone_size v_call d_call cdr3_nt cdr3_aa
TRBJ1-2 . TRBV14 . TGTGCCAGCAGCCAAGGTGGGACGACCTATGGCTACACCTTC CASSQGGTTYGYTF
TRBJ2-1 . TRBV11-2 . TGTGCCAGCAGTAGGACCGTCTTTGAGCAGTTCTTC CASSRTVFEQFF
TRBJ2-1 many TRBV5-1 TRBD1 TGCGCCAGCAGCTTGGGGACAGGGAACAATGAGCAGTTCTTC CASSLGTGNNEQFF
TRBJ2-1 . TRBV20-1 . TGCAGTGCTGGTGGGCCTGGGGCCAATGAGCAGTTCTTC CSAGGPGANEQFF
TRBJ2-1 . TRBV5-1 . TGCGCCAGCAGCCCCTGGGGCGATCAGCAGTTCTTC CASSPWGDQQFF
TRBJ2-7 . TRBV20-1 TRBD1 TGCAGTGCTAGGGGAGAGGGGGCAAGCTACGAGCAGTACTTC CSARGEGASYEQYF
TRBJ1-1 . TRBV29-1 TRBD1 TGCAGCGTTGACGGACAGGGCCCTGAAGCTTTCTTT CSVDGQGPEAFF
TRBJ2-1 . TRBV5-1 . TGCGCCAGTAATCAGGGGGGGTACAATGAGCAGTTCTTC CASNQGGYNEQFF
TRBJ2-1 many TRBV5-1 TRBD2 TGCGCCAGCAGCTTGAGGGGTTCTAGCGGGGGCCAGGGGAATGAGCAGTTCTTC CASSLRGSSGGQGNEQFF
TRBJ1-2 few TRBV7-6 TRBD1 TGTGCCAGCAGCCCCGCCGGGACAGGGTCTGGCTACACCTTC CASSPAGTGSGYTF
TRBJ2-3 . TRBV7-9 . TGTGCCAGCAGCTTAGCACTTGTCGGTGGAGCAGATACGCAGTATTTT CASSLALVGGADTQYF
TRBJ1-4 . TRBV20-1 . TGCAGTGCTAGTAGCGTGTCAGGGGCAGGTGAAAAACTGTTTTTT CSASSVSGAGEKLFF
TRBJ2-7 . TRBV5-1 . TGCGCCAGCAGCTTGAATTCGGGAAGTCAATACGAGCAGTACTTC CASSLNSGSQYEQYF
TRBJ2-7 . TRBV30 . TGTGCCTGGAGTGTAACCTCCGGGGACTACGAGCAGTACTTC CAWSVTSGDYEQYF
TRBJ1-1 few TRBV12-3/TRBV12-4 . TGTGCCAGCAGTTCAATGTCACAGTGGGGGAGGGTCAGCGGTACTGAAGCTTTCTTT CASSSMSQWGRVSGTEAFF
TRBJ2-1 . TRBV18 . TGTGCCAGCTCGACCTCTCAAGGGCGAAACAATGAGCAGTTCTTC CASSTSQGRNNEQFF
TRBJ2-1 . TRBV28 . TGTGCCAGCAGTGAGGATTTCTCCTACAATGAGCAGTTCTTC CASSEDFSYNEQFF
TRBJ1-1 . TRBV2 TRBD1 TGTGCCAGCAGTGAGGACAGGGGAATTACTGAAGCTTTCTTT CASSEDRGITEAFF
TRBJ2-3 . TRBV4-2 . TGTGCCAGCAGCCAAGATGGAGGGGGGGCTATCACAGATACGCAGTATTTT CASSQDGGGAITDTQYF
TRBJ1-5 many TRBV12-3/TRBV12-4 TRBD1 TGTGCCAGCAGTGAGACAGGGGGCAATCAGCCCCAGCATTTT CASSETGGNQPQHF
TRBJ2-3 . TRBV4-1 TRBD2 TGCGCCAGCAGCCAAGAAGCGGGGGCACAAGATACGCAGTATTTT CASSQEAGAQDTQYF
TRBJ1-1 . TRBV10-3 . TGTGCCATCAGTGAGTCGGACGAAAGGTTCACTTTGAACACTGAAGCTTTCTTT CAISESDERFTLNTEAFF
TRBJ2-7 . TRBV6-2/TRBV6-3 TRBD1 TGTGCCAGCAGTTACGCTCGGGACAGCTACGAGCAGTACTTC CASSYARDSYEQYF
TRBJ2-1 . TRBV7-2 TRBD1 TGTGCCAGCAGCTTAGCCCTACGACAGGGTAGCTCCTACAATGAGCAGTTCTTC CASSLALRQGSSYNEQFF
TRBJ1-3 . TRBV28 TRBD1 TGTGCCAGCAGTTTTCTCGGACAGGGAACTAGGAACACCATATATTTT CASSFLGQGTRNTIYF
TRBJ1-6 few TRBV6-5 TRBD1 TGTGCCAGCAGTTACCCGCCGGGAGGGACAGGACGTTCACCCCTCCACTTT CASSYPPGGTGRSPLHF
TRBJ1-4 few TRBV20-1 . TGCAGTGCTAGTGATAATGAAAAACTGTTTTTT CSASDNEKLFF
TRBJ2-6 many TRBV5-1 . TGTGCCAGCAGAGGATCTGGGGCCAACGTCCTGACTTTC CASRGSGANVLTF
TRBJ2-3 . TRBV7-6 TRBD2 TGTGCCAGCAGCTTATTTCAGGGAGGGACAGATACGCAGTATTTT CASSLFQGGTDTQYF
TRBJ2-5 few TRBV9 . TGTGCCAGCAGCTCTAATGTGGCCCAAGAGACCCAGTACTTC CASSSNVAQETQYF
TRBJ2-3 . TRBV2 TRBD1 TGTGCCAGCAGAGGGACAGGTGCAGATACGCAGTATTTT CASRGTGADTQYF
TRBJ2-7 many TRBV12-3/TRBV12-4 TRBD2 TGTGCCAGCAGTTTATGGACGGGGGGCTCCTACGAGCAGTACTTC CASSLWTGGSYEQYF
TRBJ2-7 few TRBV28 . TGTGCCAGCAGTCGATTAAAGGGGGGAAGAAACGAGCAGTACTTC CASSRLKGGRNEQYF
TRBJ2-7 few TRBV13 . TGTGCCAGCATGAGGAGGGTCGGCGGCTACTACGAGCAGTACTTC CASMRRVGGYYEQYF
TRBJ2-3 . TRBV12-3/TRBV12-4 . TGTGCCAGCCTAAGGACCCCAGCGAATACGCAGTATTTT CASLRTPANTQYF
TRBJ2-1 few TRBV3-1 . TGTGCCAGCTCGAGTCCAGGGACCTACAATGAGCAGTTCTTC CASSSPGTYNEQFF
TRBJ1-1 . TRBV20-1 TRBD1 TGCAGTGCCAAAACAGGGGGCCGGACTGAAGCTTTCTTT CSAKTGGRTEAFF
TRBJ1-6 . TRBV6-1 . TGTGCCAGCAGTCTTAGACCGTGGGTTTATTCCTATAATTCACCCCTCCACTTT CASSLRPWVYSYNSPLHF
TRBJ2-7 few TRBV10-3 TRBD1 TGTGCCATCAGCTTAGGGACAGCGATCCACGAGCAGTACTTC CAISLGTAIHEQYF
TRBJ2-1 . TRBV12-3/TRBV12-4 TRBD2 TGTGCCAGCAGTCAGTTGACTAGCGGGGGCTACAATGAGCAGTTCTTC CASSQLTSGGYNEQFF
TRBJ2-1 . TRBV6-5 . TGTGCCAGCAGTTACGGGCTGGGATTTGCGCAGTTCTTC CASSYGLGFAQFF
TRBJ1-6 . TRBV20-1 TRBD1 TGCAGTGCTGAGATGGTCGGGGAAAGCAGGGGGACCTATAATTCACCCCTCCACTTT CSAEMVGESRGTYNSPLHF
TRBJ2-7 . TRBV4-2 TRBD1 TGTGCCAGCAGCCAAGATGAGACAGGGGGTTCCTACGAGCAGTACTTC CASSQDETGGSYEQYF
TRBJ2-1 . TRBV2 TRBD1 TGTGCCGGCCGGGACAGGGGGGTCAATGAGCAGTTCTTC CAGRDRGVNEQFF
TRBJ2-3 . TRBV7-2 . TGTGCCAGCAGCCAGTGGGGAGATACGCAGTATTTT CASSQWGDTQYF
TRBJ2-7 many TRBV20-1 . TGCAGTGCTAGAGAAACACAGATCCACGAGCAGTACTTC CSARETQIHEQYF
TRBJ2-2 many TRBV29-1 TRBD2 TGCAGCGTCGGGAGGCTGAACACCGGGGAGCTGTTTTTT CSVGRLNTGELFF
TRBJ2-5 few TRBV11-2 TRBD2 TGTGCCAGCAGCTTAGAAGGTGGACTAGCGGGGGGTAACCAAGAGACCCAGTACTTC CASSLEGGLAGGNQETQYF